The present entry profiles one TCR beta chain with its context. Its antigen is unidentified. These data are taken from a study of cytomegalovirus exposure and HLA in healthy donors. With 60 Vbeta and 13 Jbeta primers, the PCR was carried out. Some clones are missing from TCRdb's copy, which holds only in-frame ones; the method was immunoSEQ multiplex PCR. The table lists more than 110,000 clones, around 72% of them singletons. CDR1 SGDLS and CDR2 YYNGEE come from the germline V gene. The CDR3 is made up of 15 amino acids. Trimming pared 4 bases from V and 6 bases from J, leaving 18 bases between. General observations from the study: The investigators catalogued 150 to 200 TCR beta chains as cytomegalovirus-associated.

The specimen was PBMCs. V and J are TRBV9 and TRBJ2-3; TRBD1 might be the D (8 bases). The TCR comes from a woman between 35 and 50 years old in good health and CMV-seronegative. The CDR3 sequence is CASSPRQGRDDTQYF. CDR3 nucleotides: TGTGCCAGCAGCCCGCGACAGGGGAGGGACGATACGCAGTATTTT.